This is a list of T cell receptor beta chains from one sample in a study of blood T cells in healthy people across ages. Using its own MiXCR run on the 5' RACE reads, TCRdb lists one record per CDR3 protein. Of some 940,000 distinct CDR3 sequences listed, 29% were seen once; the top ten hold around 9.6%. These data were also filed under a second study, of T cells of mothers and their children.

The material sequenced was blood. All receptors come from a middle-aged woman in good health. CDR3s include the opening cysteine and the closing phenylalanine or tryptophan. The D gene is left open where the match is weak. Clone sizes are given selectively: once, few, many, or a class where the clone is expanded.

size: NA; J: TRBJ2-3; V: TRBV2; D: NA; CDR3: CASSLAAGRTGYF; DNA: TGTGCCAGCAGTTTGGCGGCAGGAAGAACGGGGTATTTT
size: NA; J: TRBJ2-2; V: TRBV27; D: NA; CDR3: CASSLRQGTGGELFF; DNA: TGTGCCAGCAGTTTACGGCAGGGGACTGGCGGGGAGCTGTTTTTT
size: few; J: TRBJ2-7; V: TRBV3-1; D: TRBD1; CDR3: CASSQADRGGDEQYF; DNA: TGTGCCAGCAGCCAAGCCGACAGGGGTGGCGACGAGCAGTACTTC
size: NA; J: TRBJ2-4; V: TRBV5-1; D: NA; CDR3: CASSLTSGNVEQYF; DNA: TGCGCCAGCAGCTTGACTTCCGGGAATGTTGAGCAGTACTTC
size: NA; J: TRBJ1-6; V: TRBV7-2; D: NA; CDR3: CAGSPRTRWRNSSLHF; DNA: TGTGCCGGCAGCCCAAGGACCCGATGGCGTAATTCATCCCTCCACTTT
size: few; J: TRBJ2-1; V: TRBV5-1; D: NA; CDR3: CASSFPESLDNEQFF; DNA: TGCGCCAGCAGCTTTCCCGAGAGCCTTGACAATGAGCAGTTCTTC
size: few; J: TRBJ1-5; V: TRBV20-1; D: NA; CDR3: CSASPEWVNQPQHF; DNA: TGCAGTGCTAGCCCAGAGTGGGTTAATCAGCCCCAGCATTTT
size: NA; J: TRBJ1-1; V: TRBV2; D: NA; CDR3: CASGKLNTEAFF; DNA: TGTGCCAGCGGCAAATTAAACACTGAAGCTTTCTTT
size: few; J: TRBJ1-2; V: TRBV7-9; D: TRBD1; CDR3: CASSVPGQGTNYGYTF; DNA: TGTGCCAGCAGCGTTCCGGGACAGGGCACAAACTATGGCTACACCTTC
size: few; J: TRBJ2-3; V: TRBV6-2/TRBV6-3; D: NA; CDR3: CASRYKSGTDTQYF; DNA: TGTGCCAGCAGATACAAAAGCGGCACAGATACGCAGTATTTT
size: NA; J: TRBJ2-7; V: TRBV29-1; D: TRBD2; CDR3: CSALLAASYEQYF; DNA: TGCAGCGCCCTACTAGCGGCGTCCTACGAGCAGTACTTC
size: many; J: TRBJ1-2; V: TRBV5-1; D: NA; CDR3: CASRTGGTLDYGYTF; DNA: TGCGCCAGCAGGACTGGGGGGACCCTCGACTATGGCTACACCTTC
size: NA; J: TRBJ2-1; V: TRBV25-1; D: TRBD2; CDR3: CASSGHRSGGKYNEQFF; DNA: TGTGCCAGCAGTGGTCACAGGAGCGGGGGAAAGTACAATGAGCAGTTCTTC
size: NA; J: TRBJ1-1; V: TRBV7-3; D: TRBD1; CDR3: CASSSGTGSGTEAFF; DNA: TGTGCCAGCAGCTCGGGGACAGGGTCGGGCACTGAAGCTTTCTTT
size: few; J: TRBJ2-7; V: TRBV7-3; D: NA; CDR3: CASSLMGGTYNEQYF; DNA: TGTGCCAGCAGCTTAATGGGCGGGACCTACAATGAGCAGTACTTC
size: once; J: TRBJ1-4; V: TRBV12-3/TRBV12-4; D: TRBD1; CDR3: CASWNRGTGGEKLFF; DNA: TGTGCCAGCTGGAATCGGGGGACAGGGGGTGAAAAACTGTTTTTT
size: NA; J: TRBJ2-1; V: TRBV28; D: NA; CDR3: CASGSAWGLDEQFF; DNA: TGTGCCAGCGGTTCCGCGTGGGGCCTGGATGAGCAGTTCTTC
size: many; J: TRBJ2-7; V: TRBV5-5; D: NA; CDR3: CASSALGLSYEQYF; DNA: TGTGCCAGCAGCGCCCTGGGACTCTCCTACGAGCAGTACTTC
size: NA; J: TRBJ2-7; V: TRBV24-1; D: NA; CDR3: CATSGTETYEQYF; DNA: TGTGCCACTTCCGGGACGGAGACCTACGAGCAGTACTTC
size: NA; J: TRBJ2-7; V: TRBV24-1; D: NA; CDR3: CVTSRGSYEQYF; DNA: TGTGTCACCAGTCGAGGTTCCTACGAGCAGTACTTC
size: NA; J: TRBJ2-1; V: TRBV6-5; D: NA; CDR3: CASSCPGGNEQFF; DNA: TGTGCCAGCAGTTGCCCTGGGGGGAATGAGCAGTTCTTC
size: few; J: TRBJ2-3; V: TRBV7-9; D: NA; CDR3: CASGREGTMADTQYF; DNA: TGTGCCAGCGGCCGAGAGGGGACGATGGCAGATACGCAGTATTTT
size: many; J: TRBJ2-3; V: TRBV3-1; D: NA; CDR3: CASSQRQSASTDTQYF; DNA: TGTGCCAGCAGCCAACGGCAGTCCGCTAGCACAGATACGCAGTATTTT
size: NA; J: TRBJ1-5; V: TRBV14; D: TRBD1; CDR3: CASSQGQGDQPQHF; DNA: TGTGCCAGCAGCCAAGGACAGGGGGATCAGCCCCAGCATTTT
size: many; J: TRBJ2-1; V: TRBV4-1; D: NA; CDR3: CASSQGDNEQFF; DNA: TGCGCCAGCAGCCAAGGAGACAATGAGCAGTTCTTC
size: NA; J: TRBJ1-2; V: TRBV7-9; D: NA; CDR3: CASSSAGGPNYGYTF; DNA: TGTGCCAGCAGCTCGGCGGGGGGACCTAACTATGGCTACACCTTC
size: many; J: TRBJ2-1; V: TRBV27; D: TRBD2; CDR3: CASSMTSGVNNEQFF; DNA: TGTGCCAGCAGTATGACTAGCGGGGTCAACAATGAGCAGTTCTTC
size: NA; J: TRBJ2-7; V: TRBV27; D: NA; CDR3: CASSLSVNRVIEQYF; DNA: TGTGCCAGCAGTTTATCGGTCAACAGGGTGATCGAGCAGTACTTC
size: few; J: TRBJ2-7; V: TRBV29-1; D: TRBD2; CDR3: CSAAGGGDTYEQYF; DNA: TGCAGCGCCGCCGGGGGGGGAGACACCTACGAGCAGTACTTC
size: many; J: TRBJ2-5; V: TRBV25-1; D: NA; CDR3: CASSGLRQGFQETQYF; DNA: TGTGCCAGCAGTGGCTTACGTCAGGGGTTCCAAGAGACCCAGTACTTC
size: NA; J: TRBJ1-6; V: TRBV29-1; D: NA; CDR3: CSVGAPQGIANSPLHF; DNA: TGCAGCGTTGGAGCCCCACAGGGCATCGCTAACTCACCCCTCCACTTT
size: few; J: TRBJ1-2; V: TRBV7-8; D: NA; CDR3: CASSPPEVNYGYTF; DNA: TGTGCCAGCAGCCCCCCCGAGGTTAACTATGGCTACACCTTC
size: NA; J: TRBJ2-2; V: TRBV7-3; D: NA; CDR3: CASSLPRGSNTGELFF; DNA: TGTGCCAGCAGCTTACCACGAGGTTCGAACACCGGGGAGCTGTTTTTT
size: NA; J: TRBJ2-5; V: TRBV7-2; D: NA; CDR3: CASSGRRGPETQYF; DNA: TGTGCCAGCAGCGGAAGACGGGGGCCAGAGACCCAGTACTTC
size: many; J: TRBJ1-2; V: TRBV29-1; D: NA; CDR3: CSVEEGNYGYTF; DNA: TGCAGCGTTGAGGAGGGGAACTATGGCTACACCTTC
size: many; J: TRBJ2-5; V: TRBV15; D: NA; CDR3: CATSSGTLSQETQYF; DNA: TGTGCCACCAGCTCAGGGACACTGTCCCAAGAGACCCAGTACTTC
size: few; J: TRBJ2-3; V: TRBV7-2; D: NA; CDR3: CTSSLGWGSDTQYF; DNA: TGTACCAGCAGCTTGGGGTGGGGGTCGGATACGCAGTATTTT
size: many; J: TRBJ1-2; V: TRBV4-2; D: NA; CDR3: CASSQESGGYTF; DNA: TGTGCCAGCAGCCAAGAATCAGGGGGCTACACCTTC
size: few; J: TRBJ2-1; V: TRBV2; D: TRBD2; CDR3: CASSEERGNNNEQFF; DNA: TGTGCCAGCAGTGAGGAGCGGGGGAACAACAATGAGCAGTTCTTC
size: few; J: TRBJ2-1; V: TRBV7-6; D: NA; CDR3: CASSLSRVASNEQFF; DNA: TGTGCCAGCAGCCTCTCCAGGGTCGCCAGCAATGAGCAGTTCTTC
size: NA; J: TRBJ2-6; V: TRBV20-1; D: NA; CDR3: CSARDRGQGINSGANVLTF; DNA: TGCAGTGCTAGAGATAGGGGCCAGGGCATCAACTCTGGGGCCAACGTCCTGACTTTC
size: NA; J: TRBJ2-1; V: TRBV6-5; D: TRBD2; CDR3: CASTLAGGVGNNEQFF; DNA: TGTGCCAGCACCCTAGCGGGGGGGGTTGGAAACAATGAGCAGTTCTTC
size: many; J: TRBJ1-2; V: TRBV20-1; D: NA; CDR3: CSARMSEQGRGYTF; DNA: TGCAGTGCTAGAATGAGTGAGCAGGGGAGAGGCTACACCTTC
size: many; J: TRBJ2-7; V: TRBV5-1; D: NA; CDR3: CASSPRTISYEQYF; DNA: TGCGCCAGCAGCCCGCGGACCATCTCCTACGAGCAGTACTTC
size: NA; J: TRBJ2-1; V: TRBV6-4; D: TRBD2; CDR3: CASSDSEASGGYNEQFF; DNA: TGTGCCAGCAGTGACTCAGAGGCTAGCGGGGGGTACAATGAGCAGTTCTTC
size: once; J: TRBJ2-7; V: TRBV29-1; D: TRBD1; CDR3: CSFHRQGANEQYF; DNA: TGCAGCTTTCATCGACAGGGGGCAAACGAGCAGTACTTC
size: many; J: TRBJ2-7; V: TRBV7-2; D: NA; CDR3: CASSLASGTYEQYF; DNA: TGTGCCAGCAGCTTAGCTAGTGGAACCTACGAGCAGTACTTC
size: many; J: TRBJ1-5; V: TRBV10-3; D: NA; CDR3: CAISEWANNQPQHF; DNA: TGTGCCATCAGTGAATGGGCGAACAATCAGCCCCAGCATTTT
size: NA; J: TRBJ2-1; V: TRBV7-2; D: NA; CDR3: CASSQRSEQFF; DNA: TGTGCCAGCAGCCAGAGGAGTGAGCAGTTCTTC
size: once; J: TRBJ2-3; V: TRBV20-1; D: NA; CDR3: CSANPLGRTDTDTQYF; DNA: TGCAGTGCTAACCCGTTAGGCAGGACCGACACAGATACGCAGTATTTT